The sequence of this T cell receptor (beta chain) was determined in a study of shared clonotypes between healthy human individuals. The CDR3 spans 15 residues. Per germline, CDR1 SGHRS and CDR2 YFSETQ. V shed 4 bases and J 4 bases; nucleotides not matched to a gene: 4. Points from the study as a whole: When naive CD4 clonotypes were compared across a few donors, about 5% were shared.

Cells designated naive CD8 were CD45RO-negative and were positively selected for CCR7, with terminally differentiated effector memory CD45RA+ cells excluded. About this clone: Its antigen is not known.

At the deep level, the assay was run. Clones were sequenced by immunoSEQ multiplex PCR, and TCRdb holds only the in-frame ones, with some missing. The table shows roughly 810,000 clones, with 96% occurring only once. This sequence joins TRBV5-1 and TRBJ1-5, with 11 bases matching TRBD1. The TCR was taken from a man aged 25-45 years in good health. Material: naive CD8+ T cells sorted from blood. CDR3 nucleotides: TGCGCCAGCAGCCAGGGACAGGGGGGGAATCAGCCCCAGCATTTT. Translating it yields CASSQGQGGNQPQHF.